Shown below are 18 T cell receptor beta chains from a single sample sequenced in a study of blood T cell repertoires in COVID-19. The protocol was immunoSEQ multiplex PCR, while the TCRdb copy is restricted to in-frame clones and leaves out a portion. The sample shows 200,000 to 250,000 clones, roughly 88% of them seen only once. Sequenced sample: peripheral blood. These receptors all come from a man aged 25-45 years who had recovered from COVID-19.

CDR3 sequence: CASRPTGGRHGYTF. CDR3 bases: TGTGCCAGCAGGCCAACAGGGGGCCGACATGGCTACACCTTC. The chain employs TRBV6-5 and TRBJ1-2; TRBD1 matches at 9 bases. The CDR3 length is 14 residues. Trimming at V came to 6 bases and at J to 6 bases, leaving 8 bases not matched to a gene. The germline V gene has CDR1 MNHEY and CDR2 SVGAGI.

This clone was found a few times. This chain links TRBV6-1 with TRBJ1-6; the D gene is possibly TRBD1 (5 bases). With 4 bases removed from V and 3 bases from J, the gap between germline ends came to 16 bases. The V gene's germline CDR1 is MNHNS and CDR2 SASEGT. CDR3 length: 17 residues. The CDR3 loop is CASSGGVRGSYNSPLHF. DNA for the CDR3: TGTGCCAGCAGTGGGGGGGTGAGGGGAAGCTATAATTCACCCCTCCACTTT.

This sequence joins TRBV7-6 and TRBJ2-2; a possible D gene is TRBD2 (7 bases). Germline V gene sequence: CDR1 SGHVS, CDR2 FNYEAQ. The V end was cut by 2 bases, the J end by 0 bases, with 13 bases between. The CDR3 spans 17 residues. The CDR3, as DNA: TGTGCCAGCAGCTTACCTCGGGGGGCCGCGAACACCGGGGAGCTGTTTTTT. The encoded protein is CASSLPRGAANTGELFF.

The table lists this clone with a count of one. V gene TRBV5-1 combines with J gene TRBJ2-1, with D perhaps TRBD1 (6 bases). Germline V gene data show CDR1 as SGHRS and CDR2 as YFSETQ. CDR3 size: 14 residues. V was shortened by 5 bases and J by 3 bases, with 12 bases between the two germline ends. CDR3 amino acids: CASRTGDGYNEQFF. DNA for the CDR3: TGCGCCAGCAGGACAGGAGATGGCTACAATGAGCAGTTCTTC.

The gene calls are TRBV3-1 (or the pseudogene TRBV3-2) and TRBJ2-5; D is ambiguous. This CDR3 region has 13 residues. Germline values: CDR1 LGHDT, CDR2 YNNKEL (reference sequence). Trimming took off 4 bases at V and 1 base at J, with 7 bases between the two ends. In DNA, the CDR3 is TGTGCCAGCAGCCTTCCATTCCAAGAGACCCAGTACTTC. This encodes CASSLPFQETQYF.

The CDR3 coding sequence is TGTGCCAGCAGCTCTAGCGGGGGGGCTTACAATGAGCAGTTCTTC. Amino acid sequence: CASSSSGGAYNEQFF. The V call is TRBV9, the J call TRBJ2-1; 12 bases agree with TRBD2. The CDR3 is 15 amino acids. Germline values: CDR1 SGDLS, CDR2 YYNGEE. J was trimmed by 4 bases and V by 4 bases; bases with no gene match: 3. The whole variable domain, filled in from reference TRBV9 and TRBJ2-1, reads DSGVTQTPKHLITATGQRVTLRCSPRSGDLSVYWYQQSLDQGLQFLIQYYNGEERAKGNILERFSAQQFPDLHSELNLSSLELGDSALYFCASSSSGGAYNEQFFGPGTRLTVL.

V gene TRBV7-2 combines with J gene TRBJ2-7, with D possibly TRBD1 on 6 matching bases. V shed 0 bases and J shed 3 bases, with 15 bases lying between them. CDR3 length: 16 residues. Germline V gene data show CDR1 as SGHTA and CDR2 as FQGNSA. The CDR3 spells CASSLARAGDFYEQYF. DNA of the CDR3: TGTGCCAGCAGCTTAGCGCGGGCAGGGGATTTCTACGAGCAGTACTTC.

This rearrangement joins TRBV27 to TRBJ2-2, with 7 positions matching TRBD1. The trim removed 5 bases at V and 5 bases at J, leaving 8 bases unmatched. The V gene's germline CDR1 is MNHEY and CDR2 SMNVEV (reference sequence). This CDR3 comprises 15 residues. The CDR3 loop reads CASSQHRGGTGELFF. The CDR3 DNA reads as TGTGCCAGCAGTCAACACAGGGGTGGGACCGGGGAGCTGTTTTTT.

The chain couples TRBV7-9 to TRBJ1-2; D is ambiguous. The CDR3 is 15 amino acids. Per the germline V gene, CDR1 is SEHNR and CDR2 is FQNEAQ (reference sequence). V lost 0 bases to trimming and J lost 4 bases, with 12 bases between them. The CDR3 sequence is CASSLAGGQIYGYTF. The CDR3 DNA reads as TGTGCCAGCAGCTTAGCTGGAGGGCAGATCTATGGCTACACCTTC.

This clone was seen a few times. The V gene is TRBV9, the J gene TRBJ1-6, with 8 bases that match TRBD1. The CDR3 covers 15 residues. V was pared by 4 bases and J by 7 bases, with 7 bases of the junction left unmatched. Germline lookup yields CDR1 SGDLS and CDR2 YYNGEE. The CDR3 DNA follows: TGTGCCAGCAGCACGACGGACAGGGACAATTCACCCCTCCACTTT. It codes for CASSTTDRDNSPLHF.

The V gene is TRBV3-1 (or the pseudogene TRBV3-2), the J gene TRBJ2-3; 10 bases line up with TRBD2. The CDR3 extends over 15 amino acids. Germline V CDR1 and CDR2: LGHDT, YNNKEL (reference sequence). V shed 5 bases and J 3 bases; nucleotides not matched to a gene: 5. The CDR3 loop is CASSYSGGKTDTQYF. The CDR3, as DNA: TGTGCCAGCAGCTATAGCGGGGGGAAGACAGATACGCAGTATTTT.

This clone was seen just once. The chain couples TRBV10-1 to TRBJ2-1, with a weak D call TRBD2 (5 bases). The CDR3 runs to 14 residues. Germline V gives CDR1 WNHNN, CDR2 SYGVQD (reference sequence). Trimming took off 5 bases at V and 8 bases at J, with 16 bases between the two ends. The CDR3 loop reads CASSTSEGRYEQFF. The CDR3 DNA reads TGCGCCAGCAGTACCTCCGAGGGAAGGTATGAGCAGTTCTTC.

The CDR3 spells CASSQDAEGPILFF. The CDR3 nucleotides read TGTGCCAGCAGCCAAGACGCCGAGGGCCCTATACTGTTTTTT. The V and J genes are TRBV4-2 and TRBJ1-4; D call uncertain. The germline gives CDR1 LGHNA, CDR2 YNFKEQ. The CDR3 consists of 14 residues. V dropped 0 bases and J dropped 13 bases, with 15 bases sitting between them.

This chain links TRBV19 with TRBJ2-1, with 12 positions matching TRBD2. Germline CDR1 and CDR2: LNHDA and SQIVND (reference sequence). The CDR3 has 18 amino acids. V was pared by 6 bases and J by 0 bases, with 9 bases of the junction left unmatched. This CDR3 is CASRFLAGGRGSYNEQFF. The CDR3 coding sequence is TGTGCCAGTAGGTTCCTAGCGGGGGGGCGAGGCTCCTACAATGAGCAGTTCTTC.

This rearrangement joins TRBV5-4 to TRBJ2-2, with TRBD1 matching over 7 bases. The CDR3 has 15 amino acids. Germline lookup yields CDR1 SGHNT and CDR2 YYREEE (reference sequence). V gave up 0 bases and J gave up 6 bases; unmatched junction bases: 5. The CDR3 sequence is CASSLGQGWAGELFF. The CDR3 DNA follows: TGTGCCAGCAGCTTGGGACAGGGATGGGCCGGGGAGCTGTTTTTT.

The rearrangement uses TRBV27 and TRBJ2-3, with TRBD2 matching over 11 bases. Losses at the gene ends were 3 bases for V and 7 bases for J; bases not matched to a gene: 6. The CDR3 covers 15 residues. CDR1 is MNHEY, CDR2 SMNVEV, per germline (reference sequence). The CDR3 protein is CASSFGLAGGYTQYF. CDR3 in DNA: TGTGCCAGCAGTTTTGGTCTAGCGGGGGGTTATACGCAGTATTTT.

The rearrangement uses TRBV6-5 and TRBJ1-5; D gene uncertain. Germline loops: CDR1 MNHEY, CDR2 SVGAGI. The CDR3 spans 16 residues. V shed 0 bases and J shed 3 bases, with 12 bases lying between them. This chain's CDR3 is CASSYSRRGNNQPQHF. Written as DNA, the CDR3 is TGTGCCAGCAGTTACTCGAGGCGGGGAAACAATCAGCCCCAGCATTTT.

This clone has only a few counts. The chain carries TRBV24-1 and TRBJ2-1, with a possible D match to TRBD1 (6 bases). Looked up from germline, CDR1 is KGHDR and CDR2 is SFDVKD. This CDR3 has 14 amino acids. The germline V and J ends were trimmed by 10 bases and 3 bases, with 15 bases remaining between them. CDR3 sequence reads: CATTGRGNYNEQFF. The CDR3 bases are TGTGCCACGACGGGAAGGGGGAACTACAATGAGCAGTTCTTC.